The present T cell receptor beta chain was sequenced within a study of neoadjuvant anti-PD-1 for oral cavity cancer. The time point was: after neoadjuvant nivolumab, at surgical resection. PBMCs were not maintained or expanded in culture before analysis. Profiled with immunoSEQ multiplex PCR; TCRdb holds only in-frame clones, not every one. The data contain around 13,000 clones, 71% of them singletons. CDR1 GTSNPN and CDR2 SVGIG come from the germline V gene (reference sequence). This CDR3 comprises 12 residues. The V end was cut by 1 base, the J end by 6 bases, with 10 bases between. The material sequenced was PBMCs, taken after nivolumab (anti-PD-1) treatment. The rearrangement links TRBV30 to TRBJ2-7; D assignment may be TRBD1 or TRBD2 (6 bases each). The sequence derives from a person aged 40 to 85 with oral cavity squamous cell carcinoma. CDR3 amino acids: CAWSDGGPEQYF. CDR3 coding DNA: TGTGCCTGGAGTGATGGGGGGCCCGAGCAGTACTTC.